A selection of T cell receptor beta chains follows, all from one sample in a study of cytomegalovirus exposure and HLA in healthy donors. Profiled with immunoSEQ multiplex PCR; TCRdb holds only in-frame clones, not every one. The sample has around 150,000 clones, approximately 71% seen once. Sequenced sample: PBMCs. Every receptor here comes from a young woman in good health and CMV-seropositive. Each CDR3 is given with its conserved first and last residue. Fields, in order: CDR3 protein, CDR3 DNA, J gene, D gene, V gene, clone size. D genes are given only for firm matches. The size entry is marked missing in some rows and otherwise reads once, few, many or a size class.

CDR3 protein: CASSIETGWQPQHF
CDR3 DNA: TGTGCCAGTAGTATAGAAACAGGGTGGCAGCCCCAGCATTTT
J gene: TRBJ1-5
D gene: -
V gene: TRBV19
clone size: -

CDR3 protein: CASSPLGSGGGNEQFF
CDR3 DNA: TGTGCCAGCTCACCACTCGGTAGCGGGGGGGGCAATGAGCAGTTCTTC
J gene: TRBJ2-1
D gene: TRBD2
V gene: TRBV18
clone size: -

CDR3 protein: CASSKDRLAGGFSYEQYF
CDR3 DNA: TGTGCCAGCAGCAAAGATAGGCTAGCGGGAGGATTCTCCTACGAGCAGTACTTC
J gene: TRBJ2-7
D gene: -
V gene: TRBV21-1
clone size: -

CDR3 protein: CAISASGFDTEAFF
CDR3 DNA: TGTGCCATCAGTGCTTCCGGGTTTGACACTGAAGCTTTCTTT
J gene: TRBJ1-1
D gene: -
V gene: TRBV10-3
clone size: few

CDR3 protein: CATSRDLGTSGAFF
CDR3 DNA: TGTGCCACCAGCAGAGATCTGGGGACTTCGGGAGCTTTCTTT
J gene: TRBJ1-1
D gene: -
V gene: TRBV15
clone size: -

CDR3 protein: CASSVSGRAGETQYF
CDR3 DNA: TGTGCCAGCAGCGTTAGCGGGAGGGCCGGGGAGACCCAGTACTTC
J gene: TRBJ2-5
D gene: TRBD2
V gene: TRBV9
clone size: once

CDR3 protein: CAWGQQDNEQFF
CDR3 DNA: TGTGCCTGGGGACAGCAAGACAATGAGCAGTTCTTC
J gene: TRBJ2-1
D gene: -
V gene: TRBV30
clone size: -

CDR3 protein: CAWSPTGYNEQFF
CDR3 DNA: TGTGCCTGGAGCCCGACTGGATACAATGAGCAGTTCTTC
J gene: TRBJ2-1
D gene: -
V gene: TRBV30
clone size: few

CDR3 protein: CASSPLGEGITDTQYF
CDR3 DNA: TGCGCCAGCAGCCCCCTCGGGGAAGGCATCACAGATACGCAGTATTTT
J gene: TRBJ2-3
D gene: -
V gene: TRBV5-1
clone size: -

CDR3 protein: CASSLYPPDITGVRSATEAFF
CDR3 DNA: TGTGCCAGCAGTTTATATCCCCCGGACATAACAGGGGTCAGGTCAGCCACTGAAGCTTTCTTT
J gene: TRBJ1-1
D gene: TRBD1
V gene: TRBV27
clone size: -

CDR3 protein: CASVSLAGGVYEQYF
CDR3 DNA: TGTGCCAGCGTGTCACTGGCGGGGGGAGTCTACGAGCAGTACTTC
J gene: TRBJ2-7
D gene: TRBD2
V gene: TRBV28
clone size: -

CDR3 protein: CSVIRGSSTDTQYF
CDR3 DNA: TGCAGCGTTATTAGGGGATCTAGCACAGATACGCAGTATTTT
J gene: TRBJ2-3
D gene: -
V gene: TRBV29-1
clone size: -

CDR3 protein: CASSVIGTGGMDEQFF
CDR3 DNA: TGTGCCAGCAGCGTCATCGGGACAGGGGGAATGGATGAGCAGTTCTTC
J gene: TRBJ2-1
D gene: TRBD1
V gene: TRBV11-2
clone size: -

CDR3 protein: CASSPRLAGMSTDTQYF
CDR3 DNA: TGTGCCAGCAGCCCAAGACTAGCGGGAATGAGCACAGATACGCAGTATTTT
J gene: TRBJ2-3
D gene: TRBD2
V gene: TRBV9
clone size: -

CDR3 protein: CASSRGDRSFSGASEQYF
CDR3 DNA: TGTGCCAGTAGTAGGGGGGACAGGAGCTTCTCCGGGGCCTCCGAGCAGTACTTC
J gene: TRBJ2-7
D gene: TRBD1
V gene: TRBV19
clone size: -

CDR3 protein: CASSYPAGDDYGYTF
CDR3 DNA: TGTGCCAGCAGTTATCCGGCAGGGGATGACTATGGCTACACCTTC
J gene: TRBJ1-2
D gene: -
V gene: TRBV6-6
clone size: -

CDR3 protein: CASSLVLSYTF
CDR3 DNA: TGTGCCAGCAGCTTAGTACTAAGCTACACCTTC
J gene: TRBJ1-2
D gene: -
V gene: TRBV7-2
clone size: few

CDR3 protein: CASSFSSYNEQFF
CDR3 DNA: TGTGCCAGCAGTTTTAGCTCCTACAATGAGCAGTTCTTC
J gene: TRBJ2-1
D gene: -
V gene: TRBV27
clone size: -

CDR3 protein: CASRSTAPEAFF
CDR3 DNA: TGTGCCAGCAGATCTACAGCCCCTGAAGCTTTCTTT
J gene: TRBJ1-1
D gene: -
V gene: TRBV28
clone size: -

CDR3 protein: CASSQGATGTNYEQYF
CDR3 DNA: TGTGCCAGCAGCCAGGGGGCAACGGGGACTAACTACGAGCAGTACTTC
J gene: TRBJ2-7
D gene: -
V gene: TRBV5-5
clone size: -

CDR3 protein: CAWSVGAHTEAFF
CDR3 DNA: TGTGCCTGGAGTGTTGGAGCCCACACTGAAGCTTTCTTT
J gene: TRBJ1-1
D gene: -
V gene: TRBV30
clone size: -

CDR3 protein: CASSSTTVNTEAFF
CDR3 DNA: TGTGCCAGCAGCTCGACTACAGTGAACACTGAAGCTTTCTTT
J gene: TRBJ1-1
D gene: -
V gene: TRBV7-6
clone size: -

CDR3 protein: CASSPLPGQGSYNEQFF
CDR3 DNA: TGTGCCAGCAGCCCGCTCCCGGGACAGGGTTCCTACAATGAGCAGTTCTTC
J gene: TRBJ2-1
D gene: TRBD1
V gene: TRBV7-6
clone size: -

CDR3 protein: CASSLTSGSGNEQFF
CDR3 DNA: TGCGCCAGCAGCTTGACTAGCGGGAGCGGAAATGAGCAGTTCTTC
J gene: TRBJ2-1
D gene: TRBD2
V gene: TRBV5-1
clone size: -

CDR3 protein: CASSLSVQGGTIYF
CDR3 DNA: TGTGCCAGCAGTTTATCTGTCCAGGGAGGGACCATATATTTT
J gene: TRBJ1-3
D gene: -
V gene: TRBV27
clone size: -

CDR3 protein: CASSPHKKTQYF
CDR3 DNA: TGTGCCAGCAGCCCGCACAAAAAGACCCAGTACTTC
J gene: TRBJ2-5
D gene: -
V gene: TRBV14
clone size: -

CDR3 protein: CASSLTGQGGNEQFF
CDR3 DNA: TGTGCCAGCAGTTTGACAGGGCAGGGAGGCAATGAGCAGTTCTTC
J gene: TRBJ2-1
D gene: -
V gene: TRBV27
clone size: once

CDR3 protein: CASSVDGRRETDTQYF
CDR3 DNA: TGTGCCAGCAGCGTAGACGGGAGAAGGGAAACAGATACGCAGTATTTT
J gene: TRBJ2-3
D gene: -
V gene: TRBV9
clone size: -

CDR3 protein: CASSLFSSGRNEQFF
CDR3 DNA: TGCGCCAGCAGCTTGTTCTCTAGCGGGAGAAATGAGCAGTTCTTC
J gene: TRBJ2-1
D gene: TRBD2
V gene: TRBV5-1
clone size: -

CDR3 protein: CASSLLMQGMRNTIYF
CDR3 DNA: TGTGCCAGCAGTTTACTTATGCAGGGGATGAGGAACACCATATATTTT
J gene: TRBJ1-3
D gene: -
V gene: TRBV6-5
clone size: -

CDR3 protein: CASSARAQGANTEAFF
CDR3 DNA: TGTGCCAGCAGCGCGAGGGCACAGGGGGCCAATACTGAAGCTTTCTTT
J gene: TRBJ1-1
D gene: TRBD1
V gene: TRBV9
clone size: -

CDR3 protein: CASTAGGATDTQYF
CDR3 DNA: TGTGCCAGCACCGCAGGTGGTGCCACAGATACGCAGTATTTT
J gene: TRBJ2-3
D gene: -
V gene: TRBV7-9
clone size: -

CDR3 protein: CASSQGLAGDLSYNEQFF
CDR3 DNA: TGTGCCAGCAGCCAAGGACTAGCGGGGGACCTTTCCTACAATGAGCAGTTCTTC
J gene: TRBJ2-1
D gene: TRBD2
V gene: TRBV5-4
clone size: -

CDR3 protein: CASSFGLLSGANVLTF
CDR3 DNA: TGTGCCAGCAGCTTCGGACTCCTCTCTGGGGCCAACGTCCTGACTTTC
J gene: TRBJ2-6
D gene: -
V gene: TRBV7-2
clone size: -

CDR3 protein: CASSDQQGEKLFF
CDR3 DNA: TGTGCCAGCAGTGACCAACAGGGTGAAAAACTGTTTTTT
J gene: TRBJ1-4
D gene: -
V gene: TRBV9
clone size: few

CDR3 protein: CASSALLTGFEAFF
CDR3 DNA: TGTGCCAGCAGCGCCCTCCTGACAGGGTTTGAAGCTTTCTTT
J gene: TRBJ1-1
D gene: TRBD1
V gene: TRBV9
clone size: -

CDR3 protein: CASSYRRNYGYTF
CDR3 DNA: TGTGCCAGCAGTTACCGGCGGAACTATGGCTACACCTTC
J gene: TRBJ1-2
D gene: -
V gene: TRBV6-5
clone size: -

CDR3 protein: CASSQDGLQYGYTF
CDR3 DNA: TGCGCCAGCAGCCAAGATGGGTTACAGTATGGCTACACCTTC
J gene: TRBJ1-2
D gene: -
V gene: TRBV4-3
clone size: -

CDR3 protein: CASSIRGPLEQETQYF
CDR3 DNA: TGTGCCAGTAGTATCCGAGGTCCTCTCGAGCAAGAGACCCAGTACTTC
J gene: TRBJ2-5
D gene: -
V gene: TRBV19
clone size: -

CDR3 protein: CASSLGGRRAYEQYF
CDR3 DNA: TGTGCCAGCAGCTTGGGGGGCAGGAGGGCCTACGAGCAGTACTTC
J gene: TRBJ2-7
D gene: -
V gene: TRBV5-6
clone size: -

CDR3 protein: CASSYRTGSIRLGSNQPQHF
CDR3 DNA: TGCGCCAGCAGCTACAGGACAGGGAGTATTCGACTGGGAAGCAATCAGCCCCAGCATTTT
J gene: TRBJ1-5
D gene: TRBD1
V gene: TRBV5-1
clone size: -

CDR3 protein: CASSLDSYNEQFF
CDR3 DNA: TGTGCCAGCAGCTTGGACAGTTACAATGAGCAGTTCTTC
J gene: TRBJ2-1
D gene: -
V gene: TRBV5-4
clone size: few

CDR3 protein: CASSVPLGGASTDTQYF
CDR3 DNA: TGTGCCAGCAGTGTTCCCCTCGGCGGGGCCAGCACAGATACGCAGTATTTT
J gene: TRBJ2-3
D gene: -
V gene: TRBV2
clone size: -

CDR3 protein: CASSLSRAQPQHF
CDR3 DNA: TGTGCCAGCAGCTTGTCCAGGGCTCAGCCCCAGCATTTT
J gene: TRBJ1-5
D gene: -
V gene: TRBV5-6
clone size: -

CDR3 protein: CSVDGGLFFEQYF
CDR3 DNA: TGCAGCGTTGACGGGGGGCTCTTCTTCGAGCAGTACTTC
J gene: TRBJ2-7
D gene: -
V gene: TRBV29-1
clone size: -